This TCR beta chain appears in the sequencing data of a study of control samples from healthy donors and cancer patients. Only in-frame clones appear in the TCRdb table, and some are missing; sequencing was by immunoSEQ multiplex PCR. Among 75,000 to 100,000 clones listed, roughly 86% were seen once. This clone was seen only a few times. Germline CDR1 is SEHNR and CDR2 is FQNEAQ (reference sequence). CDR3 length: 16 residues. Trimming pared 4 bases from V and 8 bases from J, leaving 20 bases between. This sequence joins TRBV7-9 and TRBJ1-4; D is possibly TRBD1 (6 bases). This TCR derives from a woman aged 50 to 65 in good health. The sequenced sample was blood. CDR3 protein: CASSSGNRAGGEKLFF. CDR3 coding DNA: TGTGCCAGCAGCTCCGGTAACAGGGCGGGGGGCGAAAAACTGTTTTTT.